This T cell receptor (beta chain) appears in the sequencing data of a study of T cells after yellow fever vaccination. Study-wide findings and caveats: The presence of abundant clonotypes contaminating from the bulk population was possible in FACS-sorted repertoires.

Note on this clonotype: Its antigen is unidentified.

Germline CDR1 MNHEY, CDR2 SVGAGI. The CDR3 consists of 14 residues. Trimming shortened V by 0 bases and J by 2 bases, and 7 bases separated the two germline ends. TCRdb fed the 5' RACE reads into MiXCR, producing one record per CDR3 protein. Among approximately 150,000 distinct CDR3 sequences, over 7% were seen once, and the ten largest hold 0.73%. V and J are TRBV6-5 and TRBJ1-2, with no clear D. This clonotype was obtained from a man aged 25 to 45 who received the YFV17D yellow fever vaccine. The sample was CD4+ T cells sorted from PBMCs, taken 5 days after the yellow fever booster vaccination. CDR3 amino acids: CASSYSPANYGYTF. The CDR3 DNA sequence: TGTGCCAGCAGTTACTCGCCAGCCAACTATGGCTACACCTTC.